A single sample gave rise to the 12 T cell receptor beta chains below, sequenced in a study of regulatory T cells in long-lasting Graves disease. Specified time point: persistent/refractory GD, antithyroid drugs over 5 years with positive TRAb. There was RNA extracted from PBMCs, and the TCR library was made from it. Both iRepertoire HTBI primers and Arm-PCR of CDR3 regions were used to build the TCR beta libraries. TCRdb recomputed calls from the multiplex PCR reads with MiXCR, one row per CDR3 protein. The repertoire holds approximately 290,000 distinct CDR3 sequences, with around 20% as singletons. Sequencing used peripheral blood mononuclear cells (PBMCs), obtained when the disease was refractory, from a patient treated with antithyroid drugs. Source of these receptors: a female donor with Graves disease.

The chain carries TRBV28 and TRBJ2-5; 10 bases align to TRBD2. Looked up from germline, CDR1 is MDHEN and CDR2 is SYDVKM. Trimming at V came to 5 bases and at J to 0 bases, leaving 3 bases not matched to a gene. This CDR3 contains 15 residues. CDR3 nucleotide sequence: TGTGCCAGCAGTCAGACTAGCGGGTACCAAGAGACCCAGTACTTC. Translated: CASSQTSGYQETQYF.

The chain employs TRBV6-1 and TRBJ2-2; D not certain. V dropped 6 bases and J dropped 1 base, with 15 bases sitting between them. This CDR3 comprises 16 residues. From germline, CDR1 is MNHNS and CDR2 SASEGT. Written as DNA, the CDR3 is TGTGCCAGCAGGAAAACATGGGTGGGGAACACCGGGGAGCTGTTTTTT. It is translated as CASRKTWVGNTGELFF.

This clonotype has more than one count but fewer than ten. The rearrangement uses TRBV6-4 and TRBJ1-4; D is undetermined. Trimming pared 2 bases from V and 7 bases from J, leaving 14 bases between. The CDR3 runs 15 residues. The germline V gene has CDR1 MRHNA and CDR2 SNTAGT. In nucleotides, the CDR3 is TGTGCCAGCAGTGACCCCCTGCCCCCTTTTGAAAAACTGTTTTTT. The encoded protein is CASSDPLPPFEKLFF.

Many counts were recorded for this clonotype. The chain recombines TRBV6-5 with TRBJ2-6; D is ambiguous. Germline V CDR1 and CDR2: MNHEY, SVGAGI. The V and J ends lost 0 bases and 0 bases respectively, with 3 bases between them. CDR3 size: 15 residues. CDR3 sequence (DNA): TGTGCCAGCAGTTACTCGGTCTCTGGGGCCAACGTCCTGACTTTC. Its protein is CASSYSVSGANVLTF.

The table lists this clonotype with many counts. V and J are TRBV30 and TRBJ1-4; TRBD1 matches at 9 bases. V dropped 1 base and J dropped 7; count of bases not matched to a gene: 4. Germline CDR1 is GTSNPN and CDR2 is SVGIG (reference sequence). CDR3 length: 14 residues. The CDR3 bases are TGTGCCTGGAGTGGGGGACAGGGTGGTGAAAAACTGTTTTTT. Translation: CAWSGGQGGEKLFF.

This clonotype was detected only a few times. V gene TRBV15 combines with J gene TRBJ2-2; tentatively, D is TRBD1 (6 bases). There are 17 residues in the CDR3. Trimming cost V 3 bases and J 1 base, with 15 bases left between them. Per the germline V gene, CDR1 is LNHNV and CDR2 is YYDKDF (reference sequence). The CDR3 bases are TGTGCCACCAGCAGTCCTGACAGGATCTTGAACACCGGGGAGCTGTTTTTT. As protein: CATSSPDRILNTGELFF.

This clonotype was found a few times. V gene TRBV29-1 combines with J gene TRBJ1-2; tentative D call: TRBD1 (5 bases). This CDR3 region has 13 residues. V was pared by 0 bases and J by 4 bases, with 9 bases between. Germline-derived CDR1 and CDR2 are SQVTM and ANQGSEA. The CDR3 DNA follows: TGCAGCGTTGAAGATTGGACAACCTATGGCTACACCTTC. It encodes CSVEDWTTYGYTF.

This clonotype was counted only a few times. The rearrangement joins TRBV29-1 to TRBJ2-1; 7 bases match TRBD2. CDR1 is SQVTM and CDR2 is ANQGSEA in the germline V gene. The V gene end was trimmed by 4 bases and the J gene end by 12 bases; junction bases not matched to a gene: 12. The CDR3 runs to 13 residues. CDR3 sequence (DNA): TGCAGCGTTGTCGCGGGAGAGGGGAGTGGGCAGTTCTTC. Protein product: CSVVAGEGSGQFF.

The gene calls are TRBV7-8 and TRBJ2-1; 14 bases map to TRBD2. CDR3 length: 17 amino acids. Germline CDR1 and CDR2: SGHVS and FQNEAQ. Unmatched junction bases numbered 9, after V lost 5 bases and J lost 6 bases. The CDR3 protein is CASSIVHGLAGGNEQFF. For the CDR3, the DNA is TGTGCCAGCAGCATCGTACACGGACTAGCGGGAGGCAATGAGCAGTTCTTC.

The rearrangement joins TRBV9 to TRBJ2-5; 7 bases line up with TRBD1. CDR1 is SGDLS and CDR2 is YYNGEE in the germline V gene. The CDR3 consists of 15 residues. Trimming removed 0 bases from V and 3 bases from J; junction bases left unmatched: 5. The CDR3: CASSVGGTVEETQYF. In DNA, the CDR3 is TGTGCCAGCAGCGTAGGGGGGACAGTAGAAGAGACCCAGTACTTC.

Concerning this clonotype: Given a much more abundant clone one base away, this may be a read error. This chain joins TRBV28 and TRBJ1-1, with D unresolved. Per the germline V gene, CDR1 is MDHEN and CDR2 is SYDVKM. There are 12 residues in the CDR3. This CDR3 reads CTSSSPDTEAFF. DNA of the CDR3: TGTACCAGCAGTTCCCCGGACACTGAAGCTTTCTTT. The full variable domain, its missing parts supplied by reference TRBV28 and TRBJ1-1, is DVKVTQSSRYLVKRTGEKVFLECVQDMDHENMFWYRQDPGLGLRLIYFSYDVKMKEKGDIPEGYSVSREKKERFSLILESASTNQTSMYLCTSSSPDTEAFFGQGTRLTVV.

As concerns this clonotype: This may be a read error, as it is one base from a much larger clone. This chain joins TRBV6-1 and TRBJ2-7; the D is unclear. Looked up from germline, CDR1 is MNHNS and CDR2 is SASEGT. This CDR3 region has 13 residues. The DNA of the CDR3 is TGTACCAGCCGTCCCCGTTGGAATGAGGAGCAGTACTTC. Protein: CTSRPRWNEEQYF.